Presented here are 10 T cell receptor beta chains from one specimen sequenced in a study of regulatory T cells in long-lasting Graves disease. Researchers made TCR beta libraries by using iRepertoire HTBI primers and running Arm-PCR on CDR3 regions. TCRdb recomputed calls from the multiplex PCR reads with MiXCR, one row per CDR3 protein. The sample shows roughly 500,000 distinct CDR3 sequences, 13% of them seen only once. Sample time point: newly diagnosed GD, antithyroid drugs for less than 3 months. The TCR library was prepared using RNA isolated from PBMCs. The sample also formed part of further work on T cells in Graves' hyperthyroidism and ophthalmopathy.

Material: peripheral blood mononuclear cells (PBMCs), obtained at new diagnosis, from a patient treated with antithyroid drugs. The receptors stem from a man aged 25-40 years with Graves disease.

At least ten counts were recorded for this clonotype. The chain links TRBV7-8 to TRBJ1-3; tentative D call: TRBD1 (5 bases). V lost 6 bases, J lost 2 bases, and 8 bases lay in between. Germline V gene sequence: CDR1 SGHVS, CDR2 FQNEAQ. This CDR3 has 13 amino acids. CDR3 nucleotides: TGTGCCAGCAGTATGGGGCCTGGAAACACCATATATTTT. Amino acids: CASSMGPGNTIYF.

The sample holds many counts of this clonotype. The J gene is TRBJ1-5, the V gene TRBV11-2, with 7 nucleotides matching TRBD1. The V segment lost 5 bases and the J segment 5 bases; nucleotides outside the gene matches: 6. Germline CDR1 reads SGHAT; CDR2 reads FQNNGV. This CDR3 comprises 14 residues. The CDR3, as DNA: TGTGCCAGCAGCACGACAGGGATCGATCAGCCCCAGCATTTT. Encoded protein: CASSTTGIDQPQHF.

Many counts were recorded for this clonotype. The V gene is TRBV5-1, the J gene TRBJ2-1, with D possibly being TRBD1 (7 bases). Trimming took 2 bases from V and 5 from J, leaving 8 bases between them. Germline V lookup: CDR1 SGHRS, CDR2 YFSETQ. The CDR3 extends over 13 amino acids. CDR3 region: CASSFRGDNEQFF. CDR3 DNA: TGCGCCAGCAGCTTCAGGGGGGACAATGAGCAGTTCTTC.

This clonotype was observed many times. The chain joins TRBV28 to TRBJ1-3; D is uncertain. Germline V gene data show CDR1 as MDHEN and CDR2 as SYDVKM. The CDR3 runs to 15 residues. Trimming cost V 5 bases and J 4 bases, with 15 bases left between them. The CDR3 coding sequence is TGTGCCAGCAGTGATCACCAAAGATTGGGAAACACCATATATTTT. This encodes CASSDHQRLGNTIYF. The entire variable domain, with the rest obtained from reference TRBV28 and TRBJ1-3, is as follows: DVKVTQSSRYLVKRTGEKVFLECVQDMDHENMFWYRQDPGLGLRLIYFSYDVKMKEKGDIPEGYSVSREKKERFSLILESASTNQTSMYLCASSDHQRLGNTIYFGEGSWLTVV.

The sample holds many counts of this clonotype. CDR3 sequence: CASSVGQGGDEQYF. In nucleotides, the CDR3 is TGTGCCAGCAGCGTCGGACAGGGGGGCGACGAGCAGTACTTC. The rearrangement joins TRBV9 to TRBJ2-7; 10 bases agree with TRBD1. The V and J ends lost 2 bases and 5 bases, in that order; junction bases with no gene match: 4. Germline assignment: CDR1 SGDLS and CDR2 YYNGEE. This CDR3 has 14 amino acids.

This clonotype has at least ten counts. The chain combines TRBV12-3 or TRBV12-4 with TRBJ1-3; TRBD1 might be the D (6 bases). V was clipped by 4 bases and J by 4 bases, with 8 bases between them. This CDR3 comprises 13 residues. The CDR3 region is CASSSGTGNTIYF. The CDR3 DNA is TGTGCCAGCAGTTCCGGGACAGGAAACACCATATATTTT.

This clonotype was recorded at least ten times. The gene calls are TRBV12-3 or TRBV12-4 and TRBJ2-3; D is uncertain. This CDR3 is 14 amino acids long. V lost 3 bases, J lost 2 bases, and 9 bases lay in between. CDR3 protein: CASSFEMNTDTQYF. The DNA for the CDR3 is TGTGCCAGCAGTTTTGAGATGAACACAGATACGCAGTATTTT.

This clonotype came up many times. This rearrangement joins TRBV29-1 to TRBJ2-1, with 10 bases aligning to TRBD2. The CDR3 runs 15 residues. The germline CDR1 and CDR2 sequences are SQVTM and ANQGSEA. V lost 4 bases, J lost 16 bases, and 19 bases stayed unmatched. CDR3 nucleotides: TGCAGCGTTGGTCCCGGGGGAGCGGGAGGGCCCCTCGTTTTCTTC. This encodes CSVGPGGAGGPLVFF.

This clonotype was detected a few times. At one end the junction does not follow the germline gene, possibly because of a read error. The gene calls are TRBV7-2 and TRBJ1-1; possibly TRBD1 for D (6 bases). Germline values: CDR1 SGHTA, CDR2 FQGNSA. The CDR3 is 14 residues long. The CDR3 loop is CASSSEQGRTEASF. The CDR3 DNA reads as TGTGCCAGCAGCAGCGAACAGGGAAGGACTGAAGCCTCCTTT.

This clonotype was seen ten or more times. The chain couples TRBV6-1 to TRBJ2-1; D gene uncertain. Germline lookup yields CDR1 MNHNS and CDR2 SASEGT. The CDR3 covers 11 residues. V gave up 8 bases and J gave up 7 bases, with 9 bases separating them. The CDR3 spells CASGASNEQFF. The CDR3 bases are TGTGCCAGCGGTGCATCGAATGAGCAGTTCTTC.